This T cell receptor (beta chain) stems from a study of OX40 agonist ivuxolimab in advanced cancers. Study details: Patients enrolled in dose escalation were diagnosed with hepatocellular carcinoma, melanoma, renal cell or head and neck cancer. Of the participants, approximately 38% had some prior anti-PD-1, anti-PD-L1 or anti-CTLA-4 therapy, which was allowed.

TCRdb's copy holds only in-frame clones and misses some; the assay was immunoSEQ multiplex PCR. Of roughly 68,000 clones listed, roughly 84% are singletons. Findings and limits, study-wide: In the 0.1 to 3.0 mg/kg range, CD4+ and CD8+ blood T cells had expanded clonally by week 6.

Comments on this clone: No antigen is known for it. One end of the junction does not line up with germline, which may come from a read error.

This CDR3 has 14 amino acids. Germline-derived CDR1 and CDR2 are SGHTS and YDEGEE. The sample in question was CD4+ or CD8+ T cells sorted from blood, obtained in a trial of the OX40 agonist ivuxolimab. This chain joins TRBV5-8 and TRBJ1-4; D not certain. The sequence derives from an adult with an advanced solid tumor such as melanoma, head and neck, liver or kidney cancer. The CDR3 spells CASSLDGLMKKLFF. The CDR3 DNA reads as TGTGCCAGCAGCTTGGACGGATTAATGAAAAAGCTGTTTTTT.